This TCR beta chain was documented in a study of Ad26.COV2.S vaccination and SARS-CoV-2 variants. The treatment is: around 19 received Ad26.COV2.S at low or high dose, single or two shots; about five received placebo; per-sample allocation not given. The study sampled participants on day 63 after the first vaccine or placebo injection. Method: immunoSEQ multiplex PCR; TCRdb's copy keeps in-frame clones and lacks some. The data show approximately 360,000 clones, about 80% seen once. CDR1 and CDR2 (germline): SGHTA, FQGNSA. With 5 bases clipped from V and 4 bases from J, the junction kept 6 bases outside the gene matches. The length of the CDR3 is 15 residues. Overall study results and limits: Total T cell responses, in the TCR breadth and depth analyses, may have been underestimated.

This clone came up a few times. As yet, its antigen is unknown. The TCR originated in a person between 18 and 60 years old who received the Ad26.COV2.S COVID-19 vaccine or a placebo. The sequencing here drew on peripheral blood, taken in a trial of Ad26.COV2.S vaccine versus placebo. V is TRBV7-2 and J is TRBJ2-3, with 10 bases that match TRBD2. CDR3: CASSRRSGGADTQYF. Written as DNA, the CDR3 is TGTGCCAGCAGCCGTAGGAGCGGGGGGGCAGATACGCAGTATTTT.